These 3 T cell receptor beta chains originate from one sample sequenced in a study of CD8 T cells in Susac syndrome. When the RNA was reverse transcribed, random hexamers were used with an input of roughly 0.45 to 1 ug. TCRdb reprocessed the immunoSEQ multiplex PCR reads with MiXCR, giving one entry per CDR3 protein. Of fewer than 140,000 distinct CDR3 sequences listed, around 94% were seen once; the top ten hold 0.4% to 0.5%. Sequenced input: CD8+ T cells from PBMCs. The receptors originated from a human donor with Susac syndrome.

The chain is built from TRBV12-3 or TRBV12-4 and TRBJ2-7, with D perhaps TRBD1 (6 bases). This CDR3 region has 12 residues. Deletions cut 8 bases from V and 5 bases from J, with 13 bases between. As DNA, the CDR3 is TGTGCCAGCGCCGGGACATTAAACGAGCAGTACTTC. This sequence encodes CASAGTLNEQYF.

The chain has TRBV4-3 and TRBJ2-4; TRBD1 matches at 9 bases. Germline CDR1 and CDR2: LGHNA and YSLEER. The CDR3 length is 15 residues. V shed 4 bases, J shed 9 bases, and the junction held 10 bases outside the gene matches. The DNA of the CDR3 is TGCGCCAGCAGCCCCGGGACAGGGACGGGAAGCATTCAGTACTTC. Its protein is CASSPGTGTGSIQYF.

The chain combines TRBV27 with TRBJ2-3; D is uncertain. The V and J ends lost 2 bases and 0 bases respectively, with 9 bases between them. Germline CDR1 is MNHEY and CDR2 is SMNVEV (reference sequence). This CDR3 has 15 amino acids. CDR3 region: CASSLEYGSTDTQYF. The CDR3 DNA follows: TGTGCCAGCAGTTTAGAGTACGGGAGCACAGATACGCAGTATTTT.